The clone carrying this T cell receptor beta chain was detected only a few times. The target antigen is unknown. In germline, CDR1 is MNHEY, CDR2 SVGAGI. The CDR3 consists of 16 residues. J was trimmed by 2 bases and V by 4 bases; bases with no gene match: 5. The record originates from a study of radiotherapy plus CTLA-4 blockade in lung cancer. Overall study: For about 19% of patients, objective responses occurred, and around 31% had disease control.

General observations from the study: Expansion of tumor-derived TCR clones was observed in blood after radiotherapy plus ipilimumab. Alongside interferon-beta, early blood T cell clone dynamics were reportedly the best predictor of response.

Focal radiation was given together with CTLA-4 blockade (ipilimumab) to patients with chemo-refractory metastatic non-small-cell lung cancer. TCRdb's copy holds only in-frame clones and misses some; the assay was immunoSEQ multiplex PCR. The sample holds 32,000 or so clones, over 70% seen once. This sequence was found in a human donor with non-small cell lung cancer that progressed on radiotherapy plus ipilimumab. The gene calls are TRBV6-5 and TRBJ2-1; 10 bases align to TRBD2. Sequencing was performed on peripheral blood, taken from a patient treated with radiotherapy plus ipilimumab. This CDR3 is CASSSGLAETYNEQFF. The CDR3 nucleotides are TGTGCCAGCAGTTCCGGACTAGCGGAAACCTACAATGAGCAGTTCTTC.